This entry concerns a single TCR beta chain. The antigen remains undetermined. The record originates from a study of cytomegalovirus exposure and HLA in healthy donors. A multiplex PCR was run with 60 Vbeta primers and 13 Jbeta primers. TCRdb's table, derived via immunoSEQ multiplex PCR, lists solely in-frame clones and lacks some. This table has some 180,000 clones, 70% to 80% appearing once. Study-level results: HLA alleles showed associations with around 15,000 TCR beta sequences in a later analysis, at a 0.05 false discovery rate.

Sequenced sample: PBMCs. The TCR sequence derives from a woman in her twenties or thirties in good health and CMV-seronegative.

The CDR3 protein is CASSGTGLWNEQYF. CDR3 DNA: TGTGCCAGCAGTGGCACCGGACTCTGGAACGAGCAGTACTTC. V and J are TRBV6-1 and TRBJ2-7; tentative D call: TRBD2 (5 bases). The CDR3 sequence is 14 residues long. The germline V gene encodes CDR1 MNHNS and CDR2 SASEGT. Trimming cost V 4 bases and J 5 bases, with 15 bases left between them.